This T cell receptor beta chain was obtained from a study of cytomegalovirus exposure and HLA in healthy donors. Primers for the PCR totalled 60 Vbeta and 13 Jbeta. Sequencing used immunoSEQ multiplex PCR; TCRdb keeps in-frame clones, though not all of them. The table shows about 120,000 clones, with about 80% occurring only once. With 1 base removed from V and 6 bases from J, the gap between germline ends came to 10 bases. From germline, CDR1 is MNHEY and CDR2 SVGAGI. This CDR3 comprises 15 residues. This clone appeared a few times. This chain uses TRBV6-5 with TRBJ1-6, with a weak D call TRBD1 (5 bases). The sequence derives from a female donor in good health and CMV-seropositive. Sequenced sample: PBMCs. The CDR3 here is CASSYFDRVNSPLHF. The CDR3 bases are TGTGCCAGCAGTTACTTTGACAGAGTTAATTCACCCCTCCACTTT.